This paragraph covers one TCR beta chain sequence. The data stem from a study of blood T cell repertoires in COVID-19. Study-wide background: Samples of COVID-19 (acute and convalescent) were obtained from the United States, Italy and Spain.

The protocol was immunoSEQ multiplex PCR, while the TCRdb copy is restricted to in-frame clones and leaves out a portion. The sample lists some 270,000 clones, 75% to 90% seen once, with approximately 4% in the top ten. Enrolled through a virtual design, the participants were between roughly 18 and 90 years of age and came from around 25 US areas. The germline V gene encodes CDR1 MNHEY and CDR2 SMNVEV (reference sequence). CDR3 length: 15 residues. V shed 8 bases and J shed 1 base, with 16 bases lying between them. This chain links TRBV27 with TRBJ2-3, with D possibly being TRBD2 (6 bases). The receptor was derived from a woman in her twenties or thirties who had recovered from COVID-19. Sequenced material: PBMCs or T cells enriched from blood (not recorded which). CDR3 sequence (DNA): TGTGCCAGCCGCCTAGCGTGGGACCGCACAGATACGCAGTATTTT. It encodes CASRLAWDRTDTQYF.